The clone carrying this T cell receptor (beta chain) has only a few counts. No antigen is known for it. The CDR3 is 12 amino acids. After removal of 0 bases from V and 6 bases from J, the junction contained 2 bases not matched to a gene. Germline CDR1 and CDR2: GTSNPN and SVGIG (reference sequence). The entry originates in a study of T cells in Graves' hyperthyroidism and ophthalmopathy. Overall study findings and caveats: Blood held most thyroid clonotypes expanded above 0.001 frequency.

Inclusion characteristics of ophthalmopathy patients comprised a Clinical Activity Score of at least 3, a NOSPECS grade of at least 4, and duration under 3 months. Patients having uncontrolled infection, another autoimmune disease, pregnancy or lactation were not included. Using 10 ml of fresh peripheral blood, PBMCs were prepared. Researchers took RNA transcripts and amplified the TCR beta CDR3 regions from them. The TCR CDR3 first-round RT-PCR relied on the HTBI primer set. MiXCR, run by TCRdb on the multiplex PCR reads, gives a single entry per CDR3 protein. Of about 610,000 distinct CDR3 sequences detected, about 16% appear once; the ten largest clones hold roughly 3.5%.

Source material: blood. The clonotype comes from a woman in her 40s with Graves' ophthalmopathy. The V and J genes are TRBV30 and TRBJ2-7; 7 positions agree with TRBD1. The CDR3 loop is CAWSVHRGEQYF. The DNA for the CDR3 is TGTGCCTGGAGTGTACACAGGGGCGAGCAGTACTTC.